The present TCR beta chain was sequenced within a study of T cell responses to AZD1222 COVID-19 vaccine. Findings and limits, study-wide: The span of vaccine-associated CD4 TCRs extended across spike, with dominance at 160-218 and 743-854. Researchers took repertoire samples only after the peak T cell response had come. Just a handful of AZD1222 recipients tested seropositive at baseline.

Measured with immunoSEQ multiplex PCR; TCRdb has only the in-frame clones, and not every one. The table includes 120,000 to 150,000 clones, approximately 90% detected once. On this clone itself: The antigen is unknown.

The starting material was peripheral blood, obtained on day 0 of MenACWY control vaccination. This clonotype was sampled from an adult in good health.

The CDR3 nucleotides read TGTGCCAGCAGTTGGGGCAACGAGCAGTACTTC. Translating it yields CASSWGNEQYF. The rearrangement uses TRBV6-6 and TRBJ2-7, with D possibly TRBD1 on 5 matching bases. The CDR3 sequence is 11 residues long. CDR1 is MNHNY and CDR2 is SVGAGI in the germline V gene (reference sequence). The ends were cut back, 4 bases at V and 5 bases at J, with 6 bases in the middle.